This is a list of T cell receptor beta chains from one sample in a study of blood T cell repertoires in COVID-19. Assay: immunoSEQ multiplex PCR; the TCRdb copy retains only in-frame clones and omits some. Among roughly 230,000 clones listed, roughly 86% were seen once. Sample: PBMCs or T cells enriched from blood (not recorded which). Receptors originate from a woman in her twenties or thirties with acute COVID-19. Each CDR3 is given with its conserved first and last residue. The D gene is left open where the match is weak. Not all rows give a size; the values are once, few, many and, for expanded clones, a class.

abundance,v_gene,d_gene,j_gene,CDR3nt,CDR3aa
NA,TRBV19,NA,TRBJ1-6,TGTGCCAGTAGGGCGGCCAGCTCCTATAATTCACCCCTCCACTTT,CASRAASSYNSPLHF
NA,TRBV19,TRBD2,TRBJ2-5,TGTGCCAGTAGGGATCTAGCGGGGGGCGAAGAGACCCAGTACTTC,CASRDLAGGEETQYF
NA,TRBV5-4,TRBD1,TRBJ2-7,TGTGCCAGCAGCGGGGGACAGGGACCCTACGAGCAGTACTTC,CASSGGQGPYEQYF
few,TRBV7-6,NA,TRBJ2-2,TGTGCCAGCAGTGATTGGTTGGGCCCGAACACCGGGGAGCTGTTTTTT,CASSDWLGPNTGELFF
NA,TRBV3-1/TRBV3-2,NA,TRBJ2-7,TGTGCCAGCAGCCCTGGGGGGGGCCACCCGGTGGAGCAGTACTTC,CASSPGGGHPVEQYF
NA,TRBV5-6,NA,TRBJ2-2,TGTGCCAGCAGCGCTCACAGGACCGCGAACACCGGGGAGCTGTTTTTT,CASSAHRTANTGELFF
once,TRBV6-5,NA,TRBJ2-1,TGTGCCAGCAACCCGGGACACCCTAAGGCGTTCTTC,CASNPGHPKAFF
NA,TRBV27,TRBD1,TRBJ2-4,TGTGCCAGCAGTTCAGGGGGCAAAGCCAAAAACATTCAGTACTTC,CASSSGGKAKNIQYF
few,TRBV28,NA,TRBJ1-5,TGTGCCAGCAGTTTGTGGGCAGGAAATCAGCCCCAGCATTTT,CASSLWAGNQPQHF
NA,TRBV7-9,TRBD1,TRBJ1-1,TGTGCCAGCAGCCCTTACAGGGGGCTAACACTCATGAACACTGAAGCTTTCTTT,CASSPYRGLTLMNTEAFF
NA,TRBV2,TRBD1,TRBJ1-5,TGTGCCAGCAGCGAGACTTCGGGACAGTTACAGCCCCAGCATTTT,CASSETSGQLQPQHF
NA,TRBV7-8,NA,TRBJ2-3,TGTGCCAGCAGAAATCCTCACGGGCTCACAGGGCTGTATTTT,CASRNPHGLTGLYF
NA,TRBV2,NA,TRBJ2-2,TGTGCCAGCAGTGAAGAACAATCGAACACCGGGGAGCTGTTTTTT,CASSEEQSNTGELFF
NA,TRBV28,NA,TRBJ1-5,TGTGCCAGCAGTGCACAGGGAGTTAGCAATCAGCCCCAGCATTTT,CASSAQGVSNQPQHF
NA,TRBV4-3,NA,TRBJ1-1,TGCGCCAGCAGCCAAGATCCCAGGAACACTGAAGCTTTCTTT,CASSQDPRNTEAFF
NA,TRBV14,NA,TRBJ1-1,TGTGCCAGCAGCCAAGACCAGAACACTGAAGCTTTCTTT,CASSQDQNTEAFF
once,TRBV7-2,TRBD1,TRBJ2-5,TGTGCCAGCAGCTTATTCGGACAGGGCAGCGAGACCCAGTACTTC,CASSLFGQGSETQYF
NA,TRBV3-1/TRBV3-2,TRBD1,TRBJ1-2,TGTGCCAGCAGCCAAACCGCCGGGACAGGGGTGGACTACACCTTC,CASSQTAGTGVDYTF
NA,TRBV3-1/TRBV3-2,NA,TRBJ2-3,TGTGCCAGCAGCCAAACCGGGACTAGCACAGATACGCAGTATTTT,CASSQTGTSTDTQYF
NA,TRBV29-1,TRBD2,TRBJ2-1,TGCAGCGTTGTAGGCGGGGGGGGCCACTACAATGAGCAGTTCTTC,CSVVGGGGHYNEQFF
NA,TRBV3-1/TRBV3-2,TRBD1,TRBJ1-1,TGTGCCAGCAGCCAAGCGACAGGGGCCCTGGAAGCTTTCTTT,CASSQATGALEAFF
NA,TRBV4-2,NA,TRBJ1-2,TGTGCCAGCAGCCAGTCGACAGTCTCTAACTATGGCTACACCTTC,CASSQSTVSNYGYTF
NA,TRBV6-5,NA,TRBJ1-5,TGTGCCAGCAGTCCCTTTAGCAATCAGCCCCAGCATTTT,CASSPFSNQPQHF
NA,TRBV7-2,NA,TRBJ2-7,TGTGCCAGCAGCTTAATCCGGGGGGCCGGCTACGAGCAGTACTTC,CASSLIRGAGYEQYF
NA,TRBV6-5,TRBD1,TRBJ1-2,TGTGCCAGCAGGGAGAGTACAGGGGATGGCTACACCTTC,CASRESTGDGYTF
NA,TRBV4-3,NA,TRBJ1-2,TGCGCCAGCAGCCAAGCGGCCCGACGCAGGGGAAGGGACTATGGCTACACCTTC,CASSQAARRRGRDYGYTF
NA,TRBV7-2,TRBD1,TRBJ1-6,TGTGCCAGCAGCCCCCCGGGACAGGGCCCTAGTAATTCACCCCTCCACTTT,CASSPPGQGPSNSPLHF
NA,TRBV9,NA,TRBJ1-4,TGTGCCAGCAGCGGAGGAGGAAAACTGTTTTTT,CASSGGGKLFF
once,TRBV11-2,TRBD1,TRBJ2-7,TGTGCCAGCAGCTTAGTCTGGGGACAGGGTAGGTTCTACGAGCAGTACTTC,CASSLVWGQGRFYEQYF
once,TRBV11-2,TRBD2,TRBJ2-7,TGTGCCAGCAGGCGACTAGCGGGGGCCATTGAAGCCTACGAGCAGTACTTC,CASRRLAGAIEAYEQYF
once,TRBV5-1,TRBD1,TRBJ1-1,TGCGCCAGCAGCTTCAACCGCCTGGGACAGGGAGGCCCTGAAGCTTTCTTT,CASSFNRLGQGGPEAFF
NA,TRBV19,TRBD1,TRBJ1-5,TGTGCCAGCTCCGGGACAGGGGATCAGCCCCAGCATTTT,CASSGTGDQPQHF
NA,TRBV4-1,TRBD2,TRBJ2-5,TGCGCCAGCAGCCAAGGGCCGGGACTAGCGGGTGAAGAGACCCAGTACTTC,CASSQGPGLAGEETQYF
NA,TRBV5-1,TRBD1,TRBJ1-5,TGCGCCAGCAGCCTTGAGGGGGCGGATCAGCCCCAGCATTTT,CASSLEGADQPQHF
NA,TRBV19,TRBD1,TRBJ2-6,TGTGCCAGTAGATTACAGGGGGCAGGAACTGGGGCCAACGTCCTGACTTTC,CASRLQGAGTGANVLTF
NA,TRBV6-5,TRBD1,TRBJ2-1,TGTGCCAGCAGTTCCATCCGGGACAGCTACAATGAGCAGTTCTTC,CASSSIRDSYNEQFF
once,TRBV11-2,NA,TRBJ2-7,TGTGCCAGCAGCTTTGGGGCAGGACAGACCTACGAGCAGTACTTC,CASSFGAGQTYEQYF
NA,TRBV5-6,NA,TRBJ1-2,TGTGCCAGCAGCTTGGGGGGCATACGTGGCTACACCTTC,CASSLGGIRGYTF
NA,TRBV5-4,NA,TRBJ1-2,TGTGCCAGCAGCTTAGCGGGGGCGGTTGGCTACACCTTC,CASSLAGAVGYTF
NA,TRBV5-1,NA,TRBJ2-7,TGCGCCAGCAGCTTGGGGCAGGCATACTCCTACGAGCAGTACTTC,CASSLGQAYSYEQYF
NA,TRBV25-1,TRBD1,TRBJ1-4,TGTGCCAGCAGTGCCCGGACAGGTGGTACTAATGAAAAACTGTTTTTT,CASSARTGGTNEKLFF
NA,TRBV7-9,NA,TRBJ1-5,TGTGCCAGCAGCTCGCAGGGCAATCAGCCCCAGCATTTT,CASSSQGNQPQHF
NA,TRBV19,NA,TRBJ1-2,TGTGCCAGTAGTATAGGGCAAATCATATATGGCTACACCTTC,CASSIGQIIYGYTF
NA,TRBV6-2/TRBV6-3,NA,TRBJ2-1,TGTGCCAGCAGTTCCTATCAGGTACTGAGCTCCTACAATGAGCAGTTCTTC,CASSSYQVLSSYNEQFF
NA,TRBV6-5,NA,TRBJ1-2,TGTGCCAGCAGTCCTAACAGGGAAAACTATGGCTACACCTTC,CASSPNRENYGYTF